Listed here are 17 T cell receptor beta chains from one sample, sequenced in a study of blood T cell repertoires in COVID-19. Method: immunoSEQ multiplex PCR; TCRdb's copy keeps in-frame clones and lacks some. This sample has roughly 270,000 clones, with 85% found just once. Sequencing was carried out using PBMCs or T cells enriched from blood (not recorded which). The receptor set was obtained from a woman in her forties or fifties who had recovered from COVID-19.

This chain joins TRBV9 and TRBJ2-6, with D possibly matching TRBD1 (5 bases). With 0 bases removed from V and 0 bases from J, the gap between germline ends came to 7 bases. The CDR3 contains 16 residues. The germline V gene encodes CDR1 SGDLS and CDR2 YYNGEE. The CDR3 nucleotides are TGTGCCAGCAGCGTAGATGGGGCCTCTGGGGCCAACGTCCTGACTTTC. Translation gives CASSVDGASGANVLTF. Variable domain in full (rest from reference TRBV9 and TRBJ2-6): DSGVTQTPKHLITATGQRVTLRCSPRSGDLSVYWYQQSLDQGLQFLIQYYNGEERAKGNILERFSAQQFPDLHSELNLSSLELGDSALYFCASSVDGASGANVLTFGAGSRLTVL.

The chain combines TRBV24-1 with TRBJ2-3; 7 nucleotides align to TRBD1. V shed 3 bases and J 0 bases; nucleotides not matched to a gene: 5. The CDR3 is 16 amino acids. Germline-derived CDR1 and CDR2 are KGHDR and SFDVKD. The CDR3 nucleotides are TGTGCCACCAGTGATGAACAGGGGAGTAGCACAGATACGCAGTATTTT. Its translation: CATSDEQGSSTDTQYF.

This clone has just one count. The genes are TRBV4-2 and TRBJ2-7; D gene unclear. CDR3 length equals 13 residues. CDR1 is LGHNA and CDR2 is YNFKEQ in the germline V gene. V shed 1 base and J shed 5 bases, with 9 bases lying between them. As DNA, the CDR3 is TGTGCCAGCAGCCAAGCTACGTCTAACGAGCAGTACTTC. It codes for CASSQATSNEQYF.

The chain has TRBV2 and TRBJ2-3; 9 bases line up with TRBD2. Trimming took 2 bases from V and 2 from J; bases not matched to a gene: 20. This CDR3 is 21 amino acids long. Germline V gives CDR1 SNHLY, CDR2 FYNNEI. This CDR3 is CASSETPRLAAQPIYTDTQYF. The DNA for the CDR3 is TGTGCCAGCAGTGAAACCCCGCGACTAGCGGCTCAACCTATATACACAGATACGCAGTATTTT.

DNA of the CDR3: TGTGCCAGTACCCGAGAGAGCAGGGGCGTCGGAAACACCATATATTTT. Protein sequence: CASTRESRGVGNTIYF. The chain couples TRBV19 to TRBJ1-3; possible D gene TRBD1, 6 bases. CDR1 is LNHDA and CDR2 is SQIVND in the germline V gene (reference sequence). CDR3 size: 16 residues. V lost 7 bases and J 4 bases, leaving 20 bases between the germline ends.

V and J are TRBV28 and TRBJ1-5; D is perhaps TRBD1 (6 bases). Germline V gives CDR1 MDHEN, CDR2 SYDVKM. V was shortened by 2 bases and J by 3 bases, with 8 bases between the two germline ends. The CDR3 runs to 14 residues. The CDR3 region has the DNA TGTGCCAGCAGTTTAGTGGGGGCCAATCAGCCCCAGCATTTT. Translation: CASSLVGANQPQHF.

The CDR3 DNA is TGTGCCAGCAGCCCATTAGGGACTAGCGGTATTTTTGAGCAGTACTTC. Its translation: CASSPLGTSGIFEQYF. V is TRBV9 and J is TRBJ2-7; TRBD2 aligns across 11 bases. This CDR3 has 16 residues. CDR1 SGDLS and CDR2 YYNGEE come from the germline V gene. V lost 4 bases and J lost 7; bases outside the gene matches: 13.

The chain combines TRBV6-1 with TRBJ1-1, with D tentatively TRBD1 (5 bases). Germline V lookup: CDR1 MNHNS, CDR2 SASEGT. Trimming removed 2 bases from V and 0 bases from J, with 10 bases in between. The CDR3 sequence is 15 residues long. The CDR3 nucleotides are TGTGCCAGCAGTGAATCAGGGTCATTGAACACTGAAGCTTTCTTT. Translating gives CASSESGSLNTEAFF.

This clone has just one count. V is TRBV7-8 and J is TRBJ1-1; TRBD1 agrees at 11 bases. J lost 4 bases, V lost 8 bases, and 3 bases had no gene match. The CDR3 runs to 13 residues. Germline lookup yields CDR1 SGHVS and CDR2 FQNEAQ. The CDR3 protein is CASWTGGITEAFF. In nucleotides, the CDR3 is TGTGCCAGCTGGACAGGGGGCATCACTGAAGCTTTCTTT.

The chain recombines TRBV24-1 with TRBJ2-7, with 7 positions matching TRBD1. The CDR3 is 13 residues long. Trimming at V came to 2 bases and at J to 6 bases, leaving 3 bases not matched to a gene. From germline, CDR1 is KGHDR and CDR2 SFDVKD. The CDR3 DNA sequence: TGTGCCACCAGTGATTCTTACAGGGGCGAGCAGTACTTC. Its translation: CATSDSYRGEQYF.

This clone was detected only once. The CDR3 reads CSASGLAGGPNEQFF. The CDR3 nucleotides are TGCAGTGCTAGTGGCCTAGCGGGGGGGCCCAATGAGCAGTTCTTC. The chain couples TRBV20-1 to TRBJ2-1, with 12 positions matching TRBD2. Germline values: CDR1 DFQATT, CDR2 SNEGSKA (reference sequence). With 3 bases clipped from V and 6 bases from J, the junction kept 6 bases outside the gene matches. This CDR3 has 15 residues.

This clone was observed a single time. The CDR3 sequence: CASRLGLNNEQFF. CDR3 in DNA: TGTGCCAGCAGGTTGGGCCTTAACAATGAGCAGTTCTTC. The chain uses TRBV11-2 and TRBJ2-1; D is uncertain. The CDR3 sequence is 13 residues long. With 6 bases removed from V and 5 bases from J, the gap between germline ends came to 11 bases. Germline V CDR1 and CDR2: SGHAT, FQNNGV.

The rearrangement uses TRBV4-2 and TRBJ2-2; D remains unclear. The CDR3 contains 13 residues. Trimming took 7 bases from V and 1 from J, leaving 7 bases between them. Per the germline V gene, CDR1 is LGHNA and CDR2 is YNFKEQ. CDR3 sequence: CASNEWNTGELFF. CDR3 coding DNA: TGTGCCAGCAACGAGTGGAACACCGGGGAGCTGTTTTTT.

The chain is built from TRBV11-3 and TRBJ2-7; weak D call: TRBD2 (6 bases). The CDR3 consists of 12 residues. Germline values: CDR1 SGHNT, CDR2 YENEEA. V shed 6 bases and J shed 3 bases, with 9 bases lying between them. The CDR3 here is CASSSSGYEQYF. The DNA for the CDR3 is TGTGCCAGCAGTAGTAGCGGCTACGAGCAGTACTTC.

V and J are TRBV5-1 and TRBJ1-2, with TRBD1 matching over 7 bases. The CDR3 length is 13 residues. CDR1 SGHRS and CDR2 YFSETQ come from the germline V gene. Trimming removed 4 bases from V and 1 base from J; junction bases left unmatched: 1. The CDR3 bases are TGCGCCAGCAGCCGGGACAGTAACTATGGCTACACCTTC. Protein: CASSRDSNYGYTF.

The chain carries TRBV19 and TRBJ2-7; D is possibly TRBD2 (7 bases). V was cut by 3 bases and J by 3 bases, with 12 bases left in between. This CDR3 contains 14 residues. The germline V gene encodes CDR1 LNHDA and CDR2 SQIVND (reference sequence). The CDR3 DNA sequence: TGTGCCAGTAGTATGGGGGCGGGGGACTACGAGCAGTACTTC. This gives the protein CASSMGAGDYEQYF.

CDR3 DNA: TGTGCCAGCAGCGATGACAGGGGGCGGAACACTGAAGCTTTCTTT. Translated, it gives CASSDDRGRNTEAFF. J is TRBJ1-1 and V is TRBV28; 10 bases map to TRBD1. The CDR3 sequence is 15 residues long. Trimming cost V 6 bases and J 1 base; bases outside gene matches: 5. Germline CDR1 is MDHEN and CDR2 is SYDVKM.